The 25 T cell receptor beta chains in this list originate from one sample, sequenced in a study of blood T cell repertoires in COVID-19. The protocol was immunoSEQ multiplex PCR, while the TCRdb copy is restricted to in-frame clones and leaves out a portion. The profile shows around 200,000 clones, around 86% of them singletons. Input material: PBMCs or T cells enriched from blood (not recorded which). The receptors shown here come from a man aged 35 to 55 with acute COVID-19.

The chain couples TRBV10-3 to TRBJ2-1; the match to TRBD2 covers 8 bases. Germline values: CDR1 ENHRY, CDR2 SYGVKD. J gave up 7 bases and V 2 bases, and 7 bases lay outside the gene matches. The CDR3 is 15 amino acids. The CDR3 DNA follows: TGTGCCATCAGTGAGCGGGGGGGGAACCATAATGAGCAGTTCTTC. Translating it yields CAISERGGNHNEQFF.

This clone was recorded only once. In nucleotides, the CDR3 is TGCGCCAGCAGATATACAGGGGATCACACAGATACGCAGTATTTT. It yields the protein CASRYTGDHTDTQYF. This rearrangement joins TRBV5-1 to TRBJ2-3; 7 bases fit TRBD1. Looked up from germline, CDR1 is SGHRS and CDR2 is YFSETQ. Losses at the gene ends were 5 bases for V and 2 bases for J; bases not matched to a gene: 8. CDR3 size: 15 residues.

V is TRBV11-2 and J is TRBJ2-2, with D perhaps matching TRBD1 (5 bases). This CDR3 is 14 amino acids long. The germline V and J ends were trimmed by 5 bases and 4 bases, with 11 bases remaining between them. CDR1 and CDR2 (germline): SGHAT, FQNNGV. CDR3 in amino acids: CASSPRGSTGELFF. The CDR3 nucleotides read TGTGCCAGCAGCCCTAGGGGTAGCACCGGGGAGCTGTTTTTT.

The rearrangement uses TRBV15 and TRBJ2-3; D is uncertain. CDR1 LNHNV and CDR2 YYDKDF come from the germline V gene (reference sequence). There are 13 residues in the CDR3. V lost 1 base and J lost 6, with 8 bases in between. CDR3 nucleotide sequence: TGTGCCACCAGCAGAGTCGCGCATGATACGCAGTATTTT. It is translated as CATSRVAHDTQYF. Filled out from reference TRBV15 and TRBJ2-3, the complete variable domain reads DAMVIQNPRYQVTQFGKPVTLSCSQTLNHNVMYWYQQKSSQAPKLLFHYYDKDFNNEADTPDNFQSRRPNTSFCFLDIRSPGLGDTAMYLCATSRVAHDTQYFGPGTRLTVL.

The chain uses TRBV27 and TRBJ2-1; perhaps TRBD2 as D (6 bases). In germline, CDR1 is MNHEY, CDR2 SMNVEV (reference sequence). The CDR3 spans 14 residues. The CDR3 sequence is CATRLFVPDNEQFF. The CDR3 bases are TGTGCGACTAGACTTTTCGTCCCGGACAATGAGCAGTTCTTC.

The chain has TRBV3-1 (or the pseudogene TRBV3-2) and TRBJ1-2, with TRBD1 matching over 7 bases. Germline assignment: CDR1 LGHDT and CDR2 YNNKEL (reference sequence). The V segment lost 4 bases and the J segment 8 bases; nucleotides outside the gene matches: 10. There are 14 residues in the CDR3. For the CDR3, the DNA is TGTGCCAGCAGCCTCCTCGACAGGGACGGGGGCTACACCTTC. It yields the protein CASSLLDRDGGYTF.

The V call is TRBV9, the J call TRBJ2-1, with D possibly being TRBD2 (5 bases). V was clipped by 0 bases and J by 6 bases, with 13 bases between them. CDR3 length: 15 residues. The germline CDR1 and CDR2 sequences are SGDLS and YYNGEE. The chain's CDR3 is CASSVGGGGSNEQFF. In DNA, the CDR3 is TGTGCCAGCAGCGTAGGCGGAGGCGGCTCCAATGAGCAGTTCTTC. Full variable domain (outside the CDR3, taken from reference TRBV9 and TRBJ2-1): DSGVTQTPKHLITATGQRVTLRCSPRSGDLSVYWYQQSLDQGLQFLIQYYNGEERAKGNILERFSAQQFPDLHSELNLSSLELGDSALYFCASSVGGGGSNEQFFGPGTRLTVL.

J is TRBJ1-2 and V is TRBV4-1; 7 bases fit TRBD1. The CDR3 has 15 residues. Germline values: CDR1 MGHRA, CDR2 YSYEKL. The J segment lost 4 bases and the V segment lost 5 bases, leaving 10 bases of the junction unmatched. The CDR3, as DNA: TGCGCCAGCAGCGCTGCAGGGACAGTCCGCTATGGCTACACCTTC. As protein: CASSAAGTVRYGYTF.

The chain links TRBV13 to TRBJ2-5, with a weak D call TRBD1 (6 bases). Germline V gene data show CDR1 as PRHDT and CDR2 as FYEKMQ (reference sequence). The CDR3 consists of 16 residues. Trimming took 5 bases from V and 5 from J, leaving 21 bases between them. The CDR3 sequence: CASSRVGTTWGETQYF. The CDR3 DNA follows: TGTGCCAGCAGCAGGGTAGGGACAACCTGGGGGGAGACCCAGTACTTC.

This clone was picked up one time. The chain joins TRBV5-4 to TRBJ1-4; D is undetermined. CDR1 SGHNT and CDR2 YYREEE come from the germline V gene (reference sequence). V was cut by 0 bases and J by 5 bases, with 8 bases left in between. CDR3 length: 14 amino acids. This CDR3 reads CASSLDGGNEKLFF. In DNA, the CDR3 is TGTGCCAGCAGCTTGGATGGTGGCAATGAAAAACTGTTTTTT.

CDR3 amino acids: CASSKRTGANVLTF. In DNA, the CDR3 is TGTGCCAGCAGTAAGAGGACTGGGGCCAACGTCCTGACTTTC. The chain employs TRBV6-5 and TRBJ2-6; no firm D call. Per the germline V gene, CDR1 is MNHEY and CDR2 is SVGAGI. Trimming left V 5 bases short and J 2 bases short, with 7 bases between. This CDR3 has 14 residues.

The rearrangement links TRBV28 to TRBJ2-3; unclear D gene. The CDR3 sequence is 12 residues long. Germline CDR1 MDHEN, CDR2 SYDVKM. Between the trimmed V and J ends, which lost 4 bases and 7 bases, there was a span of 9 bases. CDR3 bases: TGTGCCAGCAGTTCCCAGAGGAATACGCAGTATTTT. The encoded protein is CASSSQRNTQYF.

The rearrangement uses TRBV6-5 and TRBJ1-5; possible D gene TRBD1, 5 bases. CDR1 and CDR2 from the germline V gene are MNHEY and SVGAGI. Trimming shortened V by 7 bases and J by 5 bases, and 12 bases separated the two germline ends. The CDR3 covers 13 residues. The CDR3 coding sequence is TGTGCCAGCATCATGGACACCTATCAGCCCCAGCATTTT. Its protein is CASIMDTYQPQHF.

The V gene is TRBV5-1, the J gene TRBJ1-1, with D unresolved. This CDR3 has 17 amino acids. V was cut by 0 bases and J by 3 bases, with 18 bases left in between. The germline V gene encodes CDR1 SGHRS and CDR2 YFSETQ. The CDR3 reads CASSLGGSARTYTEAFF. The CDR3 DNA sequence: TGCGCCAGCAGCTTGGGCGGGAGCGCCAGAACTTACACTGAAGCTTTCTTT.

This clone has only one observation. An end of the junction does not agree with germline; a read error may underlie this. The chain is built from TRBV7-6 and TRBJ2-1, with 10 bases matching TRBD1. The CDR3 is 18 amino acids. Germline lookup yields CDR1 SGHVS and CDR2 FNYEAQ. The CDR3 coding sequence is TGTGCCAGCAGCCTAGCCCCGGGACAGGGGACGTCCTACAATGAGCAGTTCTTC. The encoded protein is CASSLAPGQGTSYNEQFF. The whole variable domain, remainder taken from reference TRBV7-6 and TRBJ2-1, is GAGVSQSPRYKVTKRGQDVALRCDPISGHVSLYWYRQALGQGPEFLTYFNYEAQQDKSGLPNDRFSAERPEGSISTLTIQRTEQRDSAMYRCASSLAPGQGTSYNEQFFGPGTRLTVL.

CDR3 loop: CASSTYSEYQETQYF. The DNA of the CDR3 is TGTGCCAGCAGTACCTACTCGGAGTACCAAGAGACCCAGTACTTC. This chain joins TRBV6-5 and TRBJ2-5; D unresolved. The CDR3 contains 15 residues. Deletions cut 5 bases from V and 0 bases from J, with 13 bases between. The germline CDR1 and CDR2 sequences are MNHEY and SVGAGI.

This chain links TRBV7-2 with TRBJ1-2; D gene unclear. This CDR3 comprises 15 residues. Looked up from germline, CDR1 is SGHTA and CDR2 is FQGNSA. With 5 bases removed from V and 4 bases from J, the gap between germline ends came to 17 bases. The chain's CDR3 is CASSTPVGWSYGYTF. In nucleotides, the CDR3 is TGTGCCAGCAGCACACCGGTAGGCTGGAGCTATGGCTACACCTTC.

The chain recombines TRBV9 with TRBJ2-2; 9 bases are shared with TRBD1. This CDR3 has 15 amino acids. J lost 4 bases, V lost 3 bases, and 4 bases had no gene match. Germline CDR1 and CDR2: SGDLS and YYNGEE. The CDR3 here is CASSARDRATGELFF. The CDR3, as DNA: TGTGCCAGCAGCGCCCGGGACAGGGCCACCGGGGAGCTGTTTTTT.

V gene TRBV19 combines with J gene TRBJ2-1; TRBD2 matches 10 bases. V was clipped by 5 bases and J by 3 bases; unmatched bases: 13. Germline V lookup: CDR1 LNHDA, CDR2 SQIVND (reference sequence). This CDR3 region has 18 residues. This chain's CDR3 is CASSSPFSTSGFYNEQFF. The CDR3 nucleotides are TGTGCCAGTAGTTCCCCCTTCTCGACTAGCGGGTTCTACAATGAGCAGTTCTTC.

This clone appeared a single time. The rearrangement uses TRBV11-2 and TRBJ2-7; 7 bases are a match to TRBD1. This CDR3 contains 14 residues. Losses at the gene ends were 2 bases for V and 6 bases for J; bases not matched to a gene: 7. The germline CDR1 and CDR2 sequences are SGHAT and FQNNGV. This CDR3 is CASSLTGERGEQYF. The CDR3 DNA reads as TGTGCCAGCAGCTTAACAGGGGAGAGGGGCGAGCAGTACTTC.

The chain combines TRBV12-3 or TRBV12-4 with TRBJ1-5; D call uncertain. The CDR3 has 12 amino acids. V was trimmed by 5 bases and J by 4 bases, leaving 6 bases between them. CDR3 in amino acids: CASSPGNQPQHF. DNA for the CDR3: TGTGCCAGCAGTCCGGGGAATCAGCCCCAGCATTTT.

This rearrangement joins TRBV7-9 to TRBJ1-6; a weak D match, TRBD1 (5 bases). Germline values: CDR1 SEHNR, CDR2 FQNEAQ (reference sequence). The CDR3 has 17 residues. V lost 5 bases and J lost 6, with 20 bases in between. The CDR3 is CASSGTGNYLINSPLHF. Written as DNA, the CDR3 is TGTGCCAGCAGCGGAACAGGAAATTACCTGATTAATTCACCCCTCCACTTT.

Concerning this clone: Other DNA variants within this sample encode the same CDR3. The genes are TRBV7-9 and TRBJ2-5; TRBD2 agrees at 7 bases. With 0 bases clipped from V and 2 bases from J, the junction kept 0 bases outside the gene matches. This CDR3 is 14 amino acids long. In germline, CDR1 is SEHNR, CDR2 FQNEAQ (reference sequence). Here the CDR3 reads CASSLAGGQETQYF. The CDR3 DNA reads as TGTGCCAGCAGCTTAGCGGGGGGGCAAGAGACCCAGTACTTC.

The chain combines TRBV19 with TRBJ1-2; D perhaps matches TRBD1 (5 bases). Germline loops: CDR1 LNHDA, CDR2 SQIVND (reference sequence). The length of the CDR3 is 14 residues. V shed 3 bases and J shed 7 bases, with 15 bases lying between them. Here the CDR3 DNA reads TGTGCCAGTAGTATCGGGGGTGAGGTTGCTGGCTACACCTTC. Its protein is CASSIGGEVAGYTF. The entire variable domain, with the rest obtained from reference TRBV19 and TRBJ1-2, is as follows: DGGITQSPKYLFRKEGQNVTLSCEQNLNHDAMYWYRQDPGQGLRLIYYSQIVNDFQKGDIAEGYSVSREKKESFPLTVTSAQKNPTAFYLCASSIGGEVAGYTFGSGTRLTVV.

The chain employs TRBV5-6 and TRBJ2-1; 7 bases fit TRBD2. Germline CDR1 SGHDT, CDR2 YYEEEE. CDR3 length: 15 amino acids. The V segment lost 4 bases and the J segment 3 bases; nucleotides outside the gene matches: 7. The CDR3 here is CASSPTLASYNEQFF. DNA for the CDR3: TGTGCCAGCAGCCCCACACTAGCGAGCTACAATGAGCAGTTCTTC.